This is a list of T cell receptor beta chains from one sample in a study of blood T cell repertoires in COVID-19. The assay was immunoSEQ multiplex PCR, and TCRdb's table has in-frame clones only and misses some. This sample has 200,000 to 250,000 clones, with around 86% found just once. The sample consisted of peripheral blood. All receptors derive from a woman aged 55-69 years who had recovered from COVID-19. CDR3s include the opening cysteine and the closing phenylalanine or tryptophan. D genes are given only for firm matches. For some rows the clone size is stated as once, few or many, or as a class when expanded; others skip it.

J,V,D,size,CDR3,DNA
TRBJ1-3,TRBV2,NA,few,CASSEGITGAVSGNTIYF,TGTGCCAGCAGTGAAGGGATAACAGGCGCTGTCTCTGGAAACACCATATATTTT
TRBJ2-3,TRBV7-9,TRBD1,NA,CASSSEGQRSTDTQYF,TGTGCCAGCAGCTCTGAGGGACAGAGAAGCACAGATACGCAGTATTTT
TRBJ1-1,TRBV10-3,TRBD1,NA,CAIIQNRGSTEAFF,TGTGCCATCATTCAGAACAGGGGGTCCACTGAAGCTTTCTTT
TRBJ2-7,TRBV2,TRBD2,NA,CASKTSGYEQYF,TGTGCCAGCAAGACTAGCGGCTACGAGCAGTACTTC
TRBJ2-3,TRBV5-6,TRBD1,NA,CASSLVTGGADTQYF,TGTGCCAGCAGCTTGGTGACAGGGGGGGCAGATACGCAGTATTTT
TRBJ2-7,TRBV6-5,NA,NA,CASSYSSSSSYEQYF,TGTGCCAGCAGTTACTCGAGTTCCTCCTCCTACGAGCAGTACTTC
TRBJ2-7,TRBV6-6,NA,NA,CASSYGSEGDPFF,TGTGCCAGCAGTTACGGGAGTGAGGGGGACCCATTCTTC
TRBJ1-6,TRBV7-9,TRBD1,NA,CASSPRGSYNSPLHF,TGTGCCAGCAGCCCCAGGGGGTCCTATAATTCACCCCTCCACTTT
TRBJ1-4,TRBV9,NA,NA,CASSVWGRTTNEKLFF,TGTGCCAGCAGCGTTTGGGGCCGCACAACTAATGAAAAACTGTTTTTT
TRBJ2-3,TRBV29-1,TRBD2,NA,CSVLGPVAGGTDTQYF,TGCAGCGTCCTTGGCCCCGTAGCGGGGGGTACAGATACGCAGTATTTT
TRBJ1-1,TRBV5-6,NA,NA,CASSVGGLNTEAFF,TGTGCCAGCAGCGTGGGGGGCCTTAACACTGAAGCTTTCTTT
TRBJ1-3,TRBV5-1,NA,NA,CASSLSGITGNTIYF,TGCGCCAGCAGCTTGTCAGGGATCACTGGAAACACCATATATTTT
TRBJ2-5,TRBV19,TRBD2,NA,CASSIWRGGSQETQYF,TGTGCCAGTAGTATCTGGCGGGGGGGCTCCCAAGAGACCCAGTACTTC
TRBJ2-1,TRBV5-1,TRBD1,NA,CASSLNRWDREINEQFF,TGCGCCAGCAGCTTGAATCGTTGGGACAGGGAGATCAATGAGCAGTTCTTC
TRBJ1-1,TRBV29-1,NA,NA,CSTRTGGSTEAFF,TGCAGCACCCGTACCGGGGGTAGCACTGAAGCTTTCTTT
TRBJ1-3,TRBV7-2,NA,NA,CASSSYSGNTIYF,TGTGCCAGCAGCTCCTACTCTGGAAACACCATATATTTT
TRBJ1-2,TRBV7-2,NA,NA,CASSLGGGDGYTF,TGTGCCAGCAGCTTAGGAGGGGGTGATGGCTACACCTTC
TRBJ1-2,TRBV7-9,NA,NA,CASSWTTAGYTF,TGTGCCAGCAGCTGGACAACCGCTGGCTACACCTTC
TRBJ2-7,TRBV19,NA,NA,CASSIPGSYEQYF,TGTGCCAGTAGTATTCCGGGGTCCTACGAGCAGTACTTC
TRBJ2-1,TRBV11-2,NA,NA,CASSLGWPGTRLRNEQFF,TGTGCCAGCAGCTTAGGTTGGCCCGGGACTCGGTTGAGGAATGAGCAGTTCTTC
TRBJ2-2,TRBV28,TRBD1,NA,CASSLGTGGLGELFF,TGTGCCAGCAGTTTGGGGACAGGGGGCCTCGGGGAGCTGTTTTTT
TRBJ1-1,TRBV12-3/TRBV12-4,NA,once,CATGQNTEAFF,TGTGCCACAGGGCAAAACACTGAAGCTTTCTTT
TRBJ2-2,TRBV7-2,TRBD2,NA,CASSLIAGAFTGELFF,TGTGCCAGCAGCCTTATAGCGGGGGCCTTCACCGGGGAGCTGTTTTTT
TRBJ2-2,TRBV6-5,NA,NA,CASPGKNTGELFF,TGTGCCAGCCCAGGGAAGAACACCGGGGAGCTGTTTTTT
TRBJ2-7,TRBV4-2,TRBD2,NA,CASSQMLAGVGSYEQYF,TGTGCCAGCAGCCAGATGCTAGCGGGGGTTGGATCCTACGAGCAGTACTTC
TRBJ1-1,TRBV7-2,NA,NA,CASSLYMNTEAFF,TGTGCCAGCAGCTTATACATGAACACTGAAGCTTTCTTT
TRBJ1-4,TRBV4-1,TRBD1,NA,CASSQKGGTGVEKLFF,TGCGCCAGCAGCCAAAAGGGGGGGACAGGGGTTGAAAAACTGTTTTTT
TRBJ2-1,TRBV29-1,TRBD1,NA,CSVEGGQGANEQFF,TGCAGCGTTGAAGGAGGACAGGGGGCCAATGAGCAGTTCTTC
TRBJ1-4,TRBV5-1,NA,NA,CASSLGPGQSEKLFF,TGCGCCAGCAGCTTGGGACCAGGCCAATCTGAAAAACTGTTTTTT
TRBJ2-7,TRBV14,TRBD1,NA,CASSRDRDSEQYF,TGTGCCAGCAGTAGGGACAGGGACTCCGAGCAGTACTTC
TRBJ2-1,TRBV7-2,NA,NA,CASALGGSSYNEQFF,TGTGCCAGCGCCCTGGGGGGATCTTCCTACAATGAGCAGTTCTTC
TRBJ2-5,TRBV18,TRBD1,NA,CASAQGEETQYF,TGTGCCAGCGCCCAGGGGGAAGAGACCCAGTACTTC
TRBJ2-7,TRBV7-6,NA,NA,CASSLGAQGLSYEQYF,TGTGCCAGCAGCTTAGGAGCGCAGGGGCTCTCCTACGAGCAGTACTTC
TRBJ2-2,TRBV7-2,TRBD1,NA,CASSLAGTGTYYSNTGELFF,TGTGCCAGCAGCTTAGCCGGGACAGGGACCTATTATTCGAACACCGGGGAGCTGTTTTTT
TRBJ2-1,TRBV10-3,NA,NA,CAISGQYNEQFF,TGTGCCATCAGTGGACAGTACAATGAGCAGTTCTTC
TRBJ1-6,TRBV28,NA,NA,CASIWGRGPFSPLHF,TGTGCCAGCATCTGGGGGCGGGGGCCCTTTTCACCCCTCCACTTT
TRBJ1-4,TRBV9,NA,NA,CASSETSGTKHEKLFF,TGTGCCAGCAGCGAAACCTCCGGGACAAAGCATGAAAAACTGTTTTTT
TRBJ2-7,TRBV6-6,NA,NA,CASIKQGRYEQYF,TGTGCCAGCATAAAACAGGGGAGGTACGAGCAGTACTTC
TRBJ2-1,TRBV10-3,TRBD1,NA,CAISTGTGGSNEQFF,TGTGCCATCAGCACCGGGACAGGTGGTTCCAATGAGCAGTTCTTC
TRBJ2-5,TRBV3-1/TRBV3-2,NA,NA,CASSHNLVGGETQYF,TGTGCCAGCAGCCACAATTTGGTGGGAGGAGAGACCCAGTACTTC
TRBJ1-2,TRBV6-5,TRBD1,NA,CASSPSTGLGYTF,TGTGCCAGCAGTCCGTCGACAGGGTTGGGCTACACCTTC
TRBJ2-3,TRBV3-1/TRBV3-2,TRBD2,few,CASSTRLAGGTDTQYF,TGTGCCAGCAGCACCCGACTAGCGGGGGGCACAGATACGCAGTATTTT
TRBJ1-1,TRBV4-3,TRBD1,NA,CASSQEDRGREAFF,TGCGCCAGCAGCCAAGAAGACAGGGGGCGAGAAGCTTTCTTT
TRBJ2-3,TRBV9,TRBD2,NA,CASSVLAGTDTDTQYF,TGTGCCAGCAGCGTATTAGCGGGGACTGACACAGATACGCAGTATTTT
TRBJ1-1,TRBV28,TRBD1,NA,CASSPSGDRGRSKAFF,TGTGCCAGCAGCCCCTCCGGGGACAGGGGGCGAAGTAAAGCTTTCTTT
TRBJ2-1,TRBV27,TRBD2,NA,CASSATSGGYNEQFF,TGTGCCAGCAGTGCCACTAGCGGGGGTTACAATGAGCAGTTCTTC
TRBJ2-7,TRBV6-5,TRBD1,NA,CASSSSGGYEQYF,TGTGCCAGCAGTTCTTCAGGGGGCTACGAGCAGTACTTC
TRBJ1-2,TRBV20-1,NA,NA,CSASPSRGVGYTF,TGCAGTGCTAGTCCCTCCCGCGGGGTTGGCTACACCTTC
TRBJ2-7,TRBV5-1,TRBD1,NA,CASSLRSGTGYEQYF,TGCGCCAGCAGTCTGCGTTCCGGGACAGGCTACGAGCAGTACTTC
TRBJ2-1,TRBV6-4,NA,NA,CASSRDILYHEQFF,TGTGCCAGCAGCCGGGACATACTTTACCATGAGCAGTTCTTC
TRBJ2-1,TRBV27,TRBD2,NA,CASSRERGSYNEQFF,TGTGCCAGCAGTCGCGAGCGGGGCTCCTACAATGAGCAGTTCTTC
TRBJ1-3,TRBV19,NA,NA,CASSMRASGNTIYF,TGTGCCAGTAGTATGCGGGCATCCGGAAACACCATATATTTT
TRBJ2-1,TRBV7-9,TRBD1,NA,CASSPVRTGGRNEQFF,TGTGCCAGCAGCCCGGTTCGGACAGGGGGCAGGAATGAGCAGTTCTTC
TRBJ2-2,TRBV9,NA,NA,CASSPQGDTGELFF,TGTGCCAGCAGCCCCCAGGGTGACACCGGGGAGCTGTTTTTT
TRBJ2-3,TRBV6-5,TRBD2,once,CASSYRGGASTDTQYF,TGTGCCAGCAGTTACCGCGGGGGGGCCAGCACAGATACGCAGTATTTT
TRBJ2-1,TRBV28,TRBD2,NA,CASSLMSGGSYNEQFF,TGTGCCAGCAGTCTTATGTCGGGGGGGAGCTACAATGAGCAGTTCTTC
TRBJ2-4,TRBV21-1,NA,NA,CASILLQAGKAKNIQYF,TGTGCCAGCATTCTACTCCAGGCAGGGAAGGCCAAAAACATTCAGTACTTC
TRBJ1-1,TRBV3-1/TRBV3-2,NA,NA,CASSQDPQGFSTEAFF,TGTGCCAGCAGCCAAGATCCCCAGGGCTTTAGCACTGAAGCTTTCTTT
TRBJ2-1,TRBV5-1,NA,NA,CASSDLRRFNEQFF,TGCGCCAGCAGCGACCTCCGCAGGTTCAATGAGCAGTTCTTC